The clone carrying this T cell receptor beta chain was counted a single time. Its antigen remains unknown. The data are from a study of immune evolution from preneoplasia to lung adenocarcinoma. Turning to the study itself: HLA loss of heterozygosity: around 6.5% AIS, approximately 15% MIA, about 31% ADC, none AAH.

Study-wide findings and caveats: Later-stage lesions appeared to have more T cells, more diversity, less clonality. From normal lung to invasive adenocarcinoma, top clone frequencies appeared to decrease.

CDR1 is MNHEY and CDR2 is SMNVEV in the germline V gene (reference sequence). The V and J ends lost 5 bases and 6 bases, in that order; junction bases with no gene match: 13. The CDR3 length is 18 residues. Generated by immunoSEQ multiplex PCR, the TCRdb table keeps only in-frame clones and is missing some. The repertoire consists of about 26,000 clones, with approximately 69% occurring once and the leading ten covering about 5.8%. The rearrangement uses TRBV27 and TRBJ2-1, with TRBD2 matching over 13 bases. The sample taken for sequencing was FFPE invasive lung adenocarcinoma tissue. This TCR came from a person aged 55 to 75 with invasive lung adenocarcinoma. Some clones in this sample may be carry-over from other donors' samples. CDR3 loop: CASSQLGLAGYLLNEQFF. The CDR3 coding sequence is TGTGCCAGCAGTCAACTGGGACTAGCGGGATATCTCCTCAATGAGCAGTTCTTC.